This T cell receptor beta chain was retrieved from a study of blood T cell repertoires in COVID-19. Generated by immunoSEQ multiplex PCR, the TCRdb table keeps only in-frame clones and is missing some. The table lists about 150,000 clones, roughly 88% of them singletons. The clonotype originates from a man between 65 and 79 years old who had been exposed to COVID-19. Sample: PBMCs or T cells enriched from blood (not recorded which).

CDR3 sequence reads: CASSYSVGTRDGYTF. CDR3 coding DNA: TGTGCCAGCAGTTACTCGGTGGGAACTAGGGATGGCTACACCTTC. The chain recombines TRBV6-5 with TRBJ1-2; the D is unclear. CDR1 and CDR2 from the germline V gene are MNHEY and SVGAGI. The CDR3 is 15 amino acids. V lost 0 bases, J lost 6 bases, and 14 bases lay in between.